A selection of T cell receptor beta chains follows, all from one sample in a study of T cells after yellow fever vaccination. In TCRdb, the 5' RACE reads were re-called with MiXCR into one record per CDR3 protein. The sample has approximately 510,000 distinct CDR3 sequences, roughly a fifth seen once. The source material was PBMCs, sampled about 20 days after the first yellow fever vaccination. The receptor set was obtained from a man aged 18 to 30 who received the YFV17D yellow fever vaccine. Each CDR3 is given with its conserved first and last residue. A D gene is named only where the DNA matches it firmly. Size is stated for part of the rows, as once, few or many counts, or as a class when the clone is expanded.

cdr3_nt cdr3_aa clone_size j_call d_call v_call
TGTGCCAGCAGTGATTGGACAGCCCTAGTCGCTGAAGCTTTCTTT CASSDWTALVAEAFF few TRBJ1-1 . TRBV6-1
TGTGCCACCGATGACAGGGGAGTGGGGTACCAAGAGACCCAGTACTTC CATDDRGVGYQETQYF . TRBJ2-5 TRBD1 TRBV24-1
TGTGCCAGCAGCTTACCGAACAGGAGGGGGTACGAGCAGTACTTC CASSLPNRRGYEQYF few TRBJ2-7 . TRBV5-8
TGTGCCAGCAGTCGATCTCACAGGGAAGGGGGAGCCACAGATACGCAGTATTTT CASSRSHREGGATDTQYF . TRBJ2-3 . TRBV27
TGTGCCATCAGTGTGGGTAGCGGGGGACTCACAGATACGCAGTATTTT CAISVGSGGLTDTQYF . TRBJ2-3 TRBD2 TRBV10-3
TGTGCCAGCAGCCAAGGGAGCGTGGACGGCTACACCTTC CASSQGSVDGYTF . TRBJ1-2 . TRBV4-2
TGCGCCAGCAGCCAGCTCCGGGACACCTATGGCTACACCTTC CASSQLRDTYGYTF . TRBJ1-2 . TRBV4-1
TGTGCCAGCAGCTTCTCTGGGTCCGACGAGCAGTACTTC CASSFSGSDEQYF . TRBJ2-7 . TRBV7-9
TGCAGCCCCCGCAGGGGGCTGGGCACTGAAGCTTTCTTT CSPRRGLGTEAFF few TRBJ1-1 TRBD1 TRBV29-1
TGTGCCAGCAGCTGGGATACACTAGTGTACACCGGGGAGCTGTTTTTT CASSWDTLVYTGELFF few TRBJ2-2 . TRBV7-2
TGCAGTGCTAGAGAGGGACTAGCGGGGGCAGATACGCAGTATTTT CSAREGLAGADTQYF . TRBJ2-3 TRBD2 TRBV20-1
TGTGCCAGCTCACGAAACCGAGGGGGAAATGAAAAACTGTTTTTT CASSRNRGGNEKLFF few TRBJ1-4 . TRBV18
TGTGCCAGCACATCGTGGAACGAGCAGTACTTC CASTSWNEQYF few TRBJ2-7 . TRBV7-2
TGTGCCAGCAGCTCTCCGGGACAGGGGCCCCAAGAGACCCAGTACTTC CASSSPGQGPQETQYF few TRBJ2-5 TRBD1 TRBV5-4
TGCGCCAGCAGCTTCACAGGGCAGGCGGAAAAACTGTTTTTT CASSFTGQAEKLFF few TRBJ1-4 . TRBV5-1
TGTGCCAGTAAGCACCCGGGGAGGGTTCACACTGAAGCTTTCTTT CASKHPGRVHTEAFF . TRBJ1-1 . TRBV19
TGTGCCAGCAGCTTCCCGGGACTAGCGGGGGAGGATACGCAGTATTTT CASSFPGLAGEDTQYF . TRBJ2-3 TRBD2 TRBV7-9
TGTGCCAGCAGAACGGGAACCGCGCGGGGGGTTGAGCAGTTCTTC CASRTGTARGVEQFF few TRBJ2-1 TRBD2 TRBV6-1
TGTGCCAGCAGTCCCCCGTTTCTAGCGGGGGGGAATGAGCAGTTCTTC CASSPPFLAGGNEQFF . TRBJ2-1 TRBD2 TRBV27
TGTGCCAGCAGCTCCGGACAGTACGAAGAGACCCAGTACTTC CASSSGQYEETQYF . TRBJ2-5 . TRBV7-9
TGTGCCAGCAGCGCGCCGTCTAGCGGCGGGACCCAGTACTTC CASSAPSSGGTQYF . TRBJ2-5 TRBD2 TRBV7-2
TGTGCCAGCAGTTTCGGAAACACCATATATTTT CASSFGNTIYF many TRBJ1-3 . TRBV6-5